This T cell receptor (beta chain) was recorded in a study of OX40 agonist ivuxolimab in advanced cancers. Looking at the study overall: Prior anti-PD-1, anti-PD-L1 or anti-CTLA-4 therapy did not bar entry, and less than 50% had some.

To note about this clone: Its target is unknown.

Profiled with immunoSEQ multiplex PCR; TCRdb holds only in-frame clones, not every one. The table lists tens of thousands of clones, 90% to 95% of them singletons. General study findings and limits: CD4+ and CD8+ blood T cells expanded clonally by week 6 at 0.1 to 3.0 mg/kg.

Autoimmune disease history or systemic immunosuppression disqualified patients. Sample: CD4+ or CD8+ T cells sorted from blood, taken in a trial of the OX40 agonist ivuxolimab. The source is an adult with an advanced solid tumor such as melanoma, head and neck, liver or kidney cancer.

The CDR3, as DNA: TGTGCCAGCAGTTTGGGTGTACCTACTACGCAGTATTTT. Translated, it gives CASSLGVPTTQYF. V usage is TRBV28 and J usage is TRBJ2-3; D unresolved. Per the germline V gene, CDR1 is MDHEN and CDR2 is SYDVKM. This CDR3 is 13 amino acids long. The V end was cut by 3 bases, the J end by 8 bases, with 12 bases between.